Listed here are 30 T cell receptor beta chains from one sample, sequenced in a study of shared clonotypes between healthy human individuals. The data were produced by immunoSEQ multiplex PCR, yet TCRdb's version contains in-frame clones alone and is incomplete. The repertoire has 500,000 to 550,000 clones, around 95% of them found once; the top ten carry 0.064%. The sample comprised naive CD4+ T cells sorted from blood. Subset here: CD45RA+ positively selected. The receptor source for this set is a woman aged 30 to 39 in good health.

The chain carries TRBV5-1 and TRBJ1-6; D is undetermined. Germline CDR1 reads SGHRS; CDR2 reads YFSETQ. The CDR3 is made up of 15 amino acids. V lost 0 bases to trimming and J lost 7 bases, with 11 bases between them. CDR3 in amino acids: CASSLAVRENSPLHF. CDR3 nucleotide sequence: TGCGCCAGCAGCTTGGCAGTCAGAGAAAATTCACCCCTCCACTTT. Drawing the rest from reference TRBV5-1 and TRBJ1-6, the complete variable domain is KAGVTQTPRYLIKTRGQQVTLSCSPISGHRSVSWYQQTPGQGLQFLFEYFSETQRNKGNFPGRFSGRQFSNSRSEMNVSTLELGDSALYLCASSLAVRENSPLHFGNGTRLTVT.

This chain links TRBV2 with TRBJ1-1; D is uncertain. CDR1 and CDR2 (germline): SNHLY, FYNNEI. The ends were cut back, 8 bases at V and 2 bases at J, with 15 bases in the middle. The CDR3 totals 14 residues. The CDR3 DNA follows: TGTGCCAGCTTTTTTCCGGTTCGAAACACTGAAGCTTTCTTT. It yields the protein CASFFPVRNTEAFF.

The chain uses TRBV19 and TRBJ1-3; a weak D match, TRBD1 (6 bases). V was cut by 5 bases and J by 3 bases, with 11 bases left in between. This CDR3 is built from 14 residues. Looked up from germline, CDR1 is LNHDA and CDR2 is SQIVND (reference sequence). The chain's CDR3 is CASSLQGDGNTIYF. CDR3 DNA sequence: TGTGCCAGTAGTCTACAGGGTGATGGAAACACCATATATTTT.

The gene calls are TRBV28 and TRBJ2-7; unclear D gene. Trimming took off 5 bases at V and 7 bases at J, with 12 bases between the two ends. Germline CDR1 is MDHEN and CDR2 is SYDVKM. This CDR3 region has 12 residues. The CDR3: CASSVSTDEQYF. CDR3 in DNA: TGTGCCAGCAGTGTATCGACTGATGAGCAGTACTTC. Full variable domain (rest looked up from reference TRBV28 and TRBJ2-7): DVKVTQSSRYLVKRTGEKVFLECVQDMDHENMFWYRQDPGLGLRLIYFSYDVKMKEKGDIPEGYSVSREKKERFSLILESASTNQTSMYLCASSVSTDEQYFGPGTRLTVT.

This chain uses TRBV28 with TRBJ1-1; 8 bases agree with TRBD1. The CDR3 length is 14 residues. Germline values: CDR1 MDHEN, CDR2 SYDVKM. V trimming: 6 bases; J trimming: 4 bases; junction bases outside the gene matches: 7. CDR3 amino acids: CASRLDRVITEAFF. The CDR3 nucleotides read TGTGCCAGCAGACTGGACAGGGTGATCACTGAAGCTTTCTTT.

J is TRBJ2-5 and V is TRBV25-1; the match to TRBD1 covers 9 bases. The J call could be wrong; TRBJ2-7 is a better fit for the DNA end. CDR3 length equals 15 residues. The germline V gene encodes CDR1 MGHDK and CDR2 SYGVNS. The CDR3 here is CASSGMTGGSYEQYF. DNA of the CDR3: TGTGCCAGCAGTGGGATGACAGGGGGGTCCTACGAGCAGTACTTC.

The gene calls are TRBV19 and TRBJ2-7; 7 bases are shared with TRBD1. The trim removed 5 bases at V and 3 bases at J, leaving 10 bases unmatched. Germline V gives CDR1 LNHDA, CDR2 SQIVND (reference sequence). The CDR3 consists of 15 residues. The CDR3 here is CASSPPGQNNYEQYF. Written as DNA, the CDR3 is TGTGCCAGTAGTCCGCCGGGACAGAATAACTACGAGCAGTACTTC.

The rearrangement links TRBV28 to TRBJ1-2; D unresolved. Germline V gene data show CDR1 as MDHEN and CDR2 as SYDVKM. The CDR3 is 12 residues long. V lost 3 bases and J lost 8, with 10 bases in between. Here the CDR3 reads CASSFNRRGYTF. The DNA of the CDR3 is TGTGCCAGCAGTTTTAATAGACGCGGCTACACCTTC.

V is TRBV15 and J is TRBJ2-1; TRBD2 matches at 11 bases. The V and J ends lost 5 bases and 7 bases, in that order; junction bases with no gene match: 7. CDR1 is LNHNV and CDR2 is YYDKDF in the germline V gene (reference sequence). This CDR3 is built from 15 residues. This chain's CDR3 is CATSGSRTSGNEQFF. The DNA for the CDR3 is TGTGCCACCAGCGGTTCTAGGACTAGCGGGAATGAGCAGTTCTTC.

The chain uses TRBV6-1 and TRBJ2-7; 7 bases are shared with TRBD2. CDR1 is MNHNS, CDR2 SASEGT, per germline. Trimming cost V 3 bases and J 2 bases; bases outside gene matches: 10. The CDR3 runs 16 residues. The CDR3 DNA sequence: TGTGCCAGCAGTGATGGCGGTGCGGGAGTCCCCTACGAGCAGTACTTC. Its protein is CASSDGGAGVPYEQYF.

This clone was detected once. The chain employs TRBV28 and TRBJ2-7; no clear D. The CDR3 length is 14 residues. Per the germline V gene, CDR1 is MDHEN and CDR2 is SYDVKM. V was trimmed by 6 bases and J by 4 bases, leaving 16 bases between them. CDR3 DNA sequence: TGTGCCAGCAGCGTCGTGGGGTTTCCATACGAGCAGTACTTC. The encoded protein is CASSVVGFPYEQYF.

The chain joins TRBV11-2 to TRBJ2-7; 8 bases match TRBD1. J lost 6 bases, V lost 4 bases, and 8 bases had no gene match. The CDR3 extends over 14 amino acids. CDR1 is SGHAT, CDR2 FQNNGV, per germline. Here the CDR3 reads CASSSGQEYGEQYF. DNA for the CDR3: TGTGCCAGCAGCTCGGGACAGGAATACGGCGAGCAGTACTTC.

In its sample, this clone was seen once. The chain combines TRBV28 with TRBJ2-1; TRBD1 matches 11 bases. CDR1 is MDHEN, CDR2 SYDVKM, per germline. Trimming cost V 5 bases and J 3 bases; bases outside gene matches: 6. The CDR3 contains 16 residues. CDR3 amino acids: CASSPAGTGGYNEQFF. CDR3 DNA sequence: TGTGCCAGCAGTCCCGCCGGGACAGGGGGCTACAATGAGCAGTTCTTC.

The V gene is TRBV18, the J gene TRBJ2-1, with TRBD2 matching over 11 bases. V lost 0 bases, J lost 6 bases, and 4 bases stayed unmatched. Germline CDR1 and CDR2: KGHSH and LQKENI. The CDR3 spans 16 residues. The CDR3 bases are TGTGCCAGCTCACCACCACGACTAGCGGGGAGCAATGAGCAGTTCTTC. This sequence encodes CASSPPRLAGSNEQFF.

The chain recombines TRBV11-2 with TRBJ2-7, with D tentatively TRBD2 (7 bases). The CDR3 is 15 residues long. Germline V CDR1 and CDR2: SGHAT, FQNNGV. Between the trimmed V and J ends, which lost 5 bases and 6 bases, there was a span of 20 bases. The CDR3 protein is CASSLLPRGAAEQYF. In nucleotides, the CDR3 is TGTGCCAGCAGCCTACTCCCCCGGGGGGCCGCCGAGCAGTACTTC.

The CDR3 here is CASRLAGQETQYF. As DNA, the CDR3 is TGTGCCAGCAGACTAGCGGGACAAGAGACCCAGTACTTC. The chain carries TRBV6-5 and TRBJ2-5, with 10 nucleotides matching TRBD2. Unmatched junction bases numbered 0, after V lost 6 bases and J lost 2 bases. The CDR3 is 13 amino acids. Germline V gene lookup returns CDR1 MNHEY and CDR2 SVGAGI.

The CDR3 DNA follows: TGTGCCAGTAGTATAGATTTTTTTCGCTCCTACGAGCAGTACTTC. This codes for CASSIDFFRSYEQYF. The chain carries TRBV19 and TRBJ2-7; unclear D gene. Germline lookup yields CDR1 LNHDA and CDR2 SQIVND (reference sequence). Between the trimmed V and J ends, which lost 0 bases and 0 bases, there was a span of 9 bases. The CDR3 is made up of 15 amino acids.

This rearrangement joins TRBV10-1 to TRBJ2-3, with a possible D match to TRBD2 (6 bases). Between the trimmed V and J ends, which lost 6 bases and 4 bases, there was a span of 17 bases. The germline CDR1 and CDR2 sequences are WNHNN and SYGVQD (reference sequence). This CDR3 is built from 15 residues. CDR3 bases: TGCGCCAGCAGCTCCCAACGGGAGCGGGCAGATACGCAGTATTTT. This codes for CASSSQRERADTQYF.

The V call is TRBV5-4, the J call TRBJ2-5; D is possibly TRBD2 (5 bases). Looked up from germline, CDR1 is SGHNT and CDR2 is YYREEE (reference sequence). The length of the CDR3 is 13 residues. Trimming stripped 1 base from V and 4 bases from J, with 8 bases between. Written as DNA, the CDR3 is TGTGCCAGCAGCTTGTGGCGGGTAGAGACCCAGTACTTC. Amino acids: CASSLWRVETQYF.

J is TRBJ2-3 and V is TRBV7-9; D might be TRBD1 or TRBD2, each matching 5 bases. The CDR3 consists of 16 residues. V shed 3 bases and J shed 4 bases, with 17 bases lying between them. Germline lookup yields CDR1 SEHNR and CDR2 FQNEAQ (reference sequence). CDR3 DNA sequence: TGTGCCAGCAGCTTCACCGGGACGAAAGTGGCAGATACGCAGTATTTT. Protein: CASSFTGTKVADTQYF.

V gene TRBV10-3 combines with J gene TRBJ2-1, with 8 bases fitting TRBD2. In germline, CDR1 is ENHRY, CDR2 SYGVKD. The CDR3 sequence is 16 residues long. V shed 0 bases and J 8 bases; nucleotides not matched to a gene: 9. The DNA of the CDR3 is TGTGCCATCAGTGAGTCAGATAGCGGGATGTCAGATGAGCAGTTCTTC. Translation gives CAISESDSGMSDEQFF.

Here the CDR3 DNA reads TGTGCCAGCAGTTACTCGGAACTAGCGAGCTACGAGCAGTACTTC. Protein: CASSYSELASYEQYF. V and J are TRBV6-5 and TRBJ2-7, with 7 bases lining up with TRBD2. Per germline, CDR1 MNHEY and CDR2 SVGAGI. V shed 0 bases, J shed 3 bases, and the junction held 5 bases outside the gene matches. The CDR3 contains 15 residues.

The V gene is TRBV5-6, the J gene TRBJ2-7; TRBD1 agrees at 8 bases. The V gene's germline CDR1 is SGHDT and CDR2 YYEEEE. The CDR3 is made up of 14 amino acids. After removal of 6 bases from V and 2 bases from J, the junction contained 7 bases not matched to a gene. CDR3 bases: TGTGCCAGCACAGTCCCGGGACAGGCCTACGAGCAGTACTTC. This codes for CASTVPGQAYEQYF.

The rearrangement uses TRBV19 and TRBJ1-1, with D unclear. Between the trimmed V and J ends, which lost 5 bases and 1 base, there was a span of 20 bases. Germline V gene data show CDR1 as LNHDA and CDR2 as SQIVND (reference sequence). This CDR3 is built from 17 residues. CDR3 residues: CASSPPGRRTRNTEAFF. The CDR3 coding sequence is TGTGCCAGTAGTCCTCCAGGACGGCGAACACGGAACACTGAAGCTTTCTTT.

The chain is built from TRBV19 and TRBJ2-2; D is possibly TRBD2 (5 bases). The CDR3 totals 16 residues. V was shortened by 3 bases and J by 0 bases, with 11 bases between the two germline ends. CDR1 and CDR2 from the germline V gene are LNHDA and SQIVND (reference sequence). CDR3: CASSMGEGPNTGELFF. In DNA form, the CDR3 reads TGTGCCAGTAGTATGGGAGAGGGCCCGAACACCGGGGAGCTGTTTTTT.

This chain links TRBV7-7 with TRBJ2-2; 10 bases map to TRBD2. Losses at the gene ends were 8 bases for V and 7 bases for J; bases not matched to a gene: 7. Germline CDR1 and CDR2: SSHAT and FNYEAQ (reference sequence). The length of the CDR3 is 14 residues. This CDR3 is CASSLAGAGGELFF. CDR3 nucleotides: TGTGCCAGCTCTCTAGCGGGAGCAGGCGGGGAGCTGTTTTTT.

V usage is TRBV29-1 and J usage is TRBJ2-1, with D hard to call. The CDR3 is 13 residues long. V shed 8 bases and J shed 0 bases, with 11 bases lying between them. Looked up from germline, CDR1 is SQVTM and CDR2 is ANQGSEA. The CDR3 sequence: CSPATYSYNEQFF. The DNA of the CDR3 is TGCAGCCCTGCTACTTACTCCTACAATGAGCAGTTCTTC.

The chain recombines TRBV6-5 with TRBJ2-2; weak D call: TRBD1 (6 bases). Germline V gene lookup returns CDR1 MNHEY and CDR2 SVGAGI. Trimming pared 6 bases from V and 6 bases from J, leaving 14 bases between. The CDR3 sequence is 14 residues long. The CDR3 region is CASSPPGHPGELFF. DNA for the CDR3: TGTGCCAGCAGCCCGCCGGGACACCCCGGGGAGCTGTTTTTT.

V and J are TRBV28 and TRBJ1-1; D not resolved. Trimming removed 3 bases from V and 11 bases from J, with 13 bases in between. Germline V gives CDR1 MDHEN, CDR2 SYDVKM. The CDR3 consists of 12 residues. The CDR3, as DNA: TGTGCCAGCAGTTTTTTGACGACCGATGCTTTCTTT. This translates into CASSFLTTDAFF.

Here the CDR3 DNA reads TGTGCCAGCAGCTTGCAAGGGGTTGCTGAGCAGTTCTTC. Protein: CASSLQGVAEQFF. This chain links TRBV5-4 with TRBJ2-1; tentative D call: TRBD1 (5 bases). Trimming cost V 1 base and J 9 bases, with 11 bases left between them. The germline gives CDR1 SGHNT, CDR2 YYREEE (reference sequence). This CDR3 is 13 amino acids long.